This TCR beta chain was documented in a study of blood T cells in healthy people across ages. The total RNA that was extracted per sample amounted to at least 5 micrograms. About this clonotype: Its antigen is undetermined.

Study-wide findings and caveats: Unsorted PBMCs ruled out conclusive naive versus antigen-experienced comparison. Possibly, changes in expanded clonotypes were confounded because donor CMV status was unknown.

Germline V gene lookup returns CDR1 SGHRS and CDR2 YFSETQ. This CDR3 is built from 16 residues. The trim removed 2 bases at V and 2 bases at J, leaving 4 bases unmatched. Then a second PCR, running about 6 to 11 cycles, was carried out with a sample-barcoded 5' primer and a J-beta primer mix. Each cDNA molecule, via a template-switch adaptor with 12 random nucleotides, was tagged. From the 5' RACE reads, TCRdb called clonotypes with MiXCR, one entry per CDR3 protein. The sample shows over 1,500,000 distinct CDR3 sequences, around half of them seen only once. J is TRBJ2-2 and V is TRBV5-1, with TRBD1 matching over 9 bases. The TCR was taken from a middle-aged woman in good health. The sequenced material came from blood. This chain's CDR3 is CASSFTGQGNTGELFF. The CDR3 DNA is TGCGCCAGCAGCTTCACGGGACAGGGCAACACCGGGGAGCTGTTTTTT.